A single sample is the source of the 8 T cell receptor beta chains below, sequenced in a study of early T cells in non-severe SARS-CoV-2 infection. One entry per CDR3 protein results from TCRdb running MiXCR on the 5' RACE reads. The sample shows 20,000 to 30,000 distinct CDR3 sequences, around 3.9% of them seen only once. The sample taken for sequencing was whole blood. The receptors here all came from an adult who was a healthcare worker with PCR-confirmed SARS-CoV-2 infection or an uninfected control (not recorded which).

The rearrangement joins TRBV18 to TRBJ2-4; perhaps D is TRBD1 or TRBD2 (5 bases each). V dropped 4 bases and J dropped 2 bases, with 18 bases sitting between them. The CDR3 is made up of 17 amino acids. From germline, CDR1 is KGHSH and CDR2 LQKENI. The CDR3 here is CASSLTTEGESKNIQYF. The CDR3 DNA sequence: TGTGCCAGCTCACTCACCACGGAAGGGGAGTCCAAAAACATTCAGTACTTC.

A single count supports this clonotype. This clone may be a read error of a much larger clone one base away. The rearrangement links TRBV5-4 to TRBJ2-6; D remains ambiguous. The CDR3 is 15 residues long. Germline V gene sequence: CDR1 SGHNT, CDR2 YYREEE (reference sequence). V was cut by 3 bases and J by 0 bases, with 7 bases left in between. In DNA, the CDR3 is TGTGCCAGCAGCTCATGGCACTCTGGGGCCAACGTCCTGACTTTC. Amino acids: CASSSWHSGANVLTF.

This clonotype showed up many times. The genes are TRBV28 and TRBJ1-5; D possibly corresponds to TRBD1 (5 bases). CDR3 length: 17 residues. With 3 bases removed from V and 3 bases from J, the gap between germline ends came to 18 bases. Germline-derived CDR1 and CDR2 are MDHEN and SYDVKM. CDR3 amino acids: CASSFLGSTGPNQPQHF. CDR3 nucleotides: TGTGCCAGCAGTTTTTTAGGCTCTACAGGTCCCAATCAGCCCCAGCATTTT.

V usage is TRBV11-1 and J usage is TRBJ2-1, with 13 bases identical to TRBD2. Trimming cost V 9 bases and J 6 bases; bases outside gene matches: 5. The CDR3 consists of 14 residues. In germline, CDR1 is SGHAT, CDR2 FQDESV (reference sequence). The CDR3 nucleotides read TGTGCCAGACCATGGACTAGCGGGAGCAATGAGCAGTTCTTC. It is translated as CARPWTSGSNEQFF.

This clonotype was detected ten times or more. The chain combines TRBV6-1 with TRBJ2-6, with TRBD1 as a possible D gene (5 bases). CDR1 MNHNS and CDR2 SASEGT come from the germline V gene. The CDR3 is 16 residues long. V dropped 4 bases and J dropped 0 bases, with 10 bases sitting between them. CDR3 nucleotide sequence: TGTGCCAGCAGTGTGCGACAGTTCTCTGGGGCCAACGTCCTGACTTTC. This encodes CASSVRQFSGANVLTF.

The gene calls are TRBV27 and TRBJ2-7, with 8 nucleotides matching TRBD2. Germline CDR1 reads MNHEY; CDR2 reads SMNVEV (reference sequence). The CDR3 covers 15 residues. Trimming took 0 bases from V and 5 from J; bases not matched to a gene: 6. CDR3 sequence (DNA): TGTGCCAGCAGTTTATCGATAACGGGAGGGCACGAGCAGTACTTC. Its protein is CASSLSITGGHEQYF.

At least ten counts were recorded for this clonotype. The chain has TRBV11-2 and TRBJ1-2; D not resolved. The CDR3 has 14 amino acids. The V end lost 2 bases, the J end lost 5 bases, and 12 bases lay between the germline ends. The germline V gene has CDR1 SGHAT and CDR2 FQNNGV. The CDR3 loop reads CASSLSRDLYGYTF. DNA for the CDR3: TGTGCCAGCAGCTTATCGAGGGATTTGTATGGCTACACCTTC.

This clonotype has ten or more counts. V gene TRBV29-1 combines with J gene TRBJ2-3; D is perhaps TRBD1 or TRBD2 (6 bases each). Per the germline V gene, CDR1 is SQVTM and CDR2 is ANQGSEA. V shed 3 bases and J shed 7 bases, with 14 bases lying between them. The CDR3 is 13 residues long. CDR3 DNA sequence: TGCAGCGTTGAGTTGTCGGGGGCGAATACGCAGTATTTT. This codes for CSVELSGANTQYF.